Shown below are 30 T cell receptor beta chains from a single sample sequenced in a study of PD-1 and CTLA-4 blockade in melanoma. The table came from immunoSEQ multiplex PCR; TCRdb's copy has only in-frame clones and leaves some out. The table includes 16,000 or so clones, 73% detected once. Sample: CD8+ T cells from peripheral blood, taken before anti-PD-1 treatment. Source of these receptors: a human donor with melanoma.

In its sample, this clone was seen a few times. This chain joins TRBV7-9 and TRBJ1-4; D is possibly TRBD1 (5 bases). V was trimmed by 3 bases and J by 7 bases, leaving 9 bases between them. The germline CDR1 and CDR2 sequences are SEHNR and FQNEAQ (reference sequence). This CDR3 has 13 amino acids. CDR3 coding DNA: TGTGCCAGCAGCTTCAGGGTGGGTGAAAAACTGTTTTTT. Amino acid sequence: CASSFRVGEKLFF.

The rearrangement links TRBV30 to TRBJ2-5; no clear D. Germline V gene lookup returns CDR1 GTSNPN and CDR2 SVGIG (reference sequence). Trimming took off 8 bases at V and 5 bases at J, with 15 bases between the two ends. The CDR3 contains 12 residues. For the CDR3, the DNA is TGTGCCCTCGATCCCCTAGATGAGACCCAGTACTTC. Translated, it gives CALDPLDETQYF.

The CDR3 DNA reads TGTGCCAGCAGCTCAGGGGTCCTCTATGGCTACACCTTC. Its protein product is CASSSGVLYGYTF. V gene TRBV11-2 combines with J gene TRBJ1-2, with D perhaps TRBD1 (6 bases). Germline CDR1 is SGHAT and CDR2 is FQNNGV. V dropped 4 bases and J dropped 4 bases, with 10 bases sitting between them. The CDR3 runs to 13 residues.

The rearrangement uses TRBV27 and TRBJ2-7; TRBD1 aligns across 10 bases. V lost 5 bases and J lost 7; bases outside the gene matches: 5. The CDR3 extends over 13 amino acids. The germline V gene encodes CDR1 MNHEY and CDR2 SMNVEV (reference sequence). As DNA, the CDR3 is TGTGCCAGCAGTCTGGGGACAGGGGATGAGCAGTACTTC. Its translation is CASSLGTGDEQYF.

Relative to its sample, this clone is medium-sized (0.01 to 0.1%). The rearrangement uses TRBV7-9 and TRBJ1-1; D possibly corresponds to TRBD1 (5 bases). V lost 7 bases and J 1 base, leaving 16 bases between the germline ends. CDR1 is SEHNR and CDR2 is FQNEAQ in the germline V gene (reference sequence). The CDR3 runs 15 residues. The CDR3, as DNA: TGTGCCAGCACCAACCGGGGGGAAGGGAACACTGAAGCTTTCTTT. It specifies CASTNRGEGNTEAFF.

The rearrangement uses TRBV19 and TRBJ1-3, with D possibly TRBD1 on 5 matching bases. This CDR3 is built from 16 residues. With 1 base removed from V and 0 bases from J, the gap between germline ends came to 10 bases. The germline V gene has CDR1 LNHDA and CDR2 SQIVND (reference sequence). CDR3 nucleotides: TGTGCCAGTAGTATAGCACGACAGAGCTCTGGAAACACCATATATTTT. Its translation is CASSIARQSSGNTIYF.

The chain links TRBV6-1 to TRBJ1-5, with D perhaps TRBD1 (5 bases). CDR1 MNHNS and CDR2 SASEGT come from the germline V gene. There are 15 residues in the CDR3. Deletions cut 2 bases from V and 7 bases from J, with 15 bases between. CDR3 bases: TGTGCCAGCAGTGAACCAACGACAGCGGGCCAGCCCCAGCATTTT. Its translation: CASSEPTTAGQPQHF.

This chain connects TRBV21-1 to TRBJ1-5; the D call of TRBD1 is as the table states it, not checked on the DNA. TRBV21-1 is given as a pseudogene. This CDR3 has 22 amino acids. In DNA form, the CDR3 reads TGTGCCAGCAGCATTTCCGGAGACGGTCAGGGGATTCCGATGTATAGCAATCAGCCCCAGCATTTT. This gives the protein CASSISGDGQGIPMYSNQPQHF.

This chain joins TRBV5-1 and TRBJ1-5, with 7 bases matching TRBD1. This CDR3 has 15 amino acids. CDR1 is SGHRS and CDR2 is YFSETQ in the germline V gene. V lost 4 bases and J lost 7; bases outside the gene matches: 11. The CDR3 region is CASSPRTGAGQPQHF. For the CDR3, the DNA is TGCGCCAGCAGCCCCCGGACAGGAGCCGGGCAGCCCCAGCATTTT.

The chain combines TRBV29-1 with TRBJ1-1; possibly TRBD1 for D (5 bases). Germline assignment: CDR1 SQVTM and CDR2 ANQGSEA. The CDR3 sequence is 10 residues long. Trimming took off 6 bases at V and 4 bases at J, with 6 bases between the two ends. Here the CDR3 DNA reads TGCAGCGTGGGACTCACTGAAGCTTTCTTT. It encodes CSVGLTEAFF.

The CDR3 sequence is CASYADPRTNTEAFF. The CDR3 nucleotides are TGTGCCAGCTACGCTGACCCCCGGACGAACACTGAAGCTTTCTTT. This sequence joins TRBV18 and TRBJ1-1; D is unclear. Germline assignment: CDR1 KGHSH and CDR2 LQKENI. V lost 7 bases to trimming and J lost 1 base, with 16 bases between them. This CDR3 has 15 residues. Full variable domain (missing parts from reference TRBV18 and TRBJ1-1): NAGVMQNPRHLVRRRGQEARLRCSPMKGHSHVYWYRQLPEEGLKFMVYLQKENIIDESGMPKERFSAEFPKEGPSILRIQQVVRGDSAAYFCASYADPRTNTEAFFGQGTRLTVV.

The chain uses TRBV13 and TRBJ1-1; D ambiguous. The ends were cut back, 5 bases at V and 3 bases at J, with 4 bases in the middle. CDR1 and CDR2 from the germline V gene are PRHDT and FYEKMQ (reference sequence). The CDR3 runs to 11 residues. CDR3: CASSAYTEAFF. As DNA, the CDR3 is TGTGCCAGCAGCGCCTACACTGAAGCTTTCTTT. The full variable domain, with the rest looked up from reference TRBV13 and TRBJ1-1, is AAGVIQSPRHLIKEKRETATLKCYPIPRHDTVYWYQQGPGQDPQFLISFYEKMQSDKGSIPDRFSAQQFSDYHSELNMSSLELGDSALYFCASSAYTEAFFGQGTRLTVV.

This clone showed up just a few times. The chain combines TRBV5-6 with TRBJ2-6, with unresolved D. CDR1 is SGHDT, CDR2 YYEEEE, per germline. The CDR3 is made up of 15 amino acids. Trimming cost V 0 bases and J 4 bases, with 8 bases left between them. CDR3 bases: TGTGCCAGCAGCTTGGGAGTCACCGGGGCCAACGTCCTGACTTTC. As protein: CASSLGVTGANVLTF.

The CDR3 is CATSGKLNTEAFF. The CDR3 nucleotides read TGTGCCACCAGCGGGAAATTGAACACTGAAGCTTTCTTT. This chain links TRBV15 with TRBJ1-1; D is uncertain. CDR3 length equals 13 residues. CDR1 is LNHNV, CDR2 YYDKDF, per germline (reference sequence). V dropped 5 bases and J dropped 0 bases, with 7 bases sitting between them. Drawing the rest from reference TRBV15 and TRBJ1-1, the complete variable domain is DAMVIQNPRYQVTQFGKPVTLSCSQTLNHNVMYWYQQKSSQAPKLLFHYYDKDFNNEADTPDNFQSRRPNTSFCFLDIRSPGLGDTAMYLCATSGKLNTEAFFGQGTRLTVV.

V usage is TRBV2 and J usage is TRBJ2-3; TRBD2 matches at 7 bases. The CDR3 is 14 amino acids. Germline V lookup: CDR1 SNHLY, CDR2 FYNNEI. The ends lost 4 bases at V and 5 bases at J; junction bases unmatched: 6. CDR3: CASSGLADGDTQYF. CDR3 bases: TGTGCCAGCAGTGGTCTAGCGGATGGAGATACGCAGTATTTT.

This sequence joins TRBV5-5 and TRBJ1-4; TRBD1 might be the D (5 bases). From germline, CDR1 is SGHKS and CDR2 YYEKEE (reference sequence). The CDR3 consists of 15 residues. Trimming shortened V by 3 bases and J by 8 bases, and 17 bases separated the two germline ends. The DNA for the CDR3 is TGTGCCAGCAGCTCGGAGGGGTTTGGGACGGAAAAACTGTTTTTT. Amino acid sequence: CASSSEGFGTEKLFF.

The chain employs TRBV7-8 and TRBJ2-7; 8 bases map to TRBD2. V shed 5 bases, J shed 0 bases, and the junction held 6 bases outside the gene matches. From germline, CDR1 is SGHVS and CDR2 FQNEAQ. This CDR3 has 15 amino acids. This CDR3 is CASSPGRGDSYEQYF. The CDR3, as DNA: TGTGCCAGCAGCCCCGGGAGGGGGGACTCCTACGAGCAGTACTTC.

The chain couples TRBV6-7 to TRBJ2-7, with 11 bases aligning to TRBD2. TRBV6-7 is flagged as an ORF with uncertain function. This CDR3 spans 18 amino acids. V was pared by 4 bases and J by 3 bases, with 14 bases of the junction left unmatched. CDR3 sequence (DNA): TGTGCCAGCAGTTCCAATTTACTAGCGGGAGAGTCCTTCTACGAGCAGTACTTC. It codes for CASSSNLLAGESFYEQYF.

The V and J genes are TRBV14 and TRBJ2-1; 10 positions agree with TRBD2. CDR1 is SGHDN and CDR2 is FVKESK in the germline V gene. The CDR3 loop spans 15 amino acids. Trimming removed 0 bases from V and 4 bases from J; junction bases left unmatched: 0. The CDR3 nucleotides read TGTGCCAGCAGCCAAGAACTAGCGGGATACAATGAGCAGTTCTTC. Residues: CASSQELAGYNEQFF.

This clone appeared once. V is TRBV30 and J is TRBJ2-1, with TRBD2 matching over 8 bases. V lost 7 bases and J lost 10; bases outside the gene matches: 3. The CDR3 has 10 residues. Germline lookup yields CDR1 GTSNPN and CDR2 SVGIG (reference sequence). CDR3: CASGGVEQFF. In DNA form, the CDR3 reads TGTGCCTCCGGGGGGGTCGAGCAGTTCTTC.

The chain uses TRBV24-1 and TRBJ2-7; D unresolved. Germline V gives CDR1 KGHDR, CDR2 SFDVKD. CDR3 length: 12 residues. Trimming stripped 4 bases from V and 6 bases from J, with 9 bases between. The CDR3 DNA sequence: TGTGCCACCAGTGACGGAACTTCCGAGCAGTACTTC. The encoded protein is CATSDGTSEQYF.

The CDR3 is CASSLSGTSAEAFF. The CDR3, as DNA: TGTGCCAGCAGTTTATCAGGAACTAGCGCTGAAGCTTTCTTT. The chain couples TRBV27 to TRBJ1-1, with D unresolved. The CDR3 totals 14 residues. Trimming pared 0 bases from V and 6 bases from J, leaving 11 bases between. CDR1 is MNHEY, CDR2 SMNVEV, per germline (reference sequence).

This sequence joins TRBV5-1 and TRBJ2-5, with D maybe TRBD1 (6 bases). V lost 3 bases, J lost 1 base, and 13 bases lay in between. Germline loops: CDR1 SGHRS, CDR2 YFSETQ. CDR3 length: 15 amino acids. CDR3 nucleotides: TGCGCCAGCAGCTCAGCCGGGACAACCCAAGAGACCCAGTACTTC. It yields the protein CASSSAGTTQETQYF. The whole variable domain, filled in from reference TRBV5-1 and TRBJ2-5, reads KAGVTQTPRYLIKTRGQQVTLSCSPISGHRSVSWYQQTPGQGLQFLFEYFSETQRNKGNFPGRFSGRQFSNSRSEMNVSTLELGDSALYLCASSSAGTTQETQYFGPGTRLLVL.

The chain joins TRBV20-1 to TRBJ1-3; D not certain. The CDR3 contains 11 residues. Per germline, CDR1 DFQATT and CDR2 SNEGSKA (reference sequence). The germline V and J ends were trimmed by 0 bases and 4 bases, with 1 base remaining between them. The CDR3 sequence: CSAREGNTIYF. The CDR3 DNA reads TGCAGTGCTAGAGAGGGAAACACCATATATTTT.

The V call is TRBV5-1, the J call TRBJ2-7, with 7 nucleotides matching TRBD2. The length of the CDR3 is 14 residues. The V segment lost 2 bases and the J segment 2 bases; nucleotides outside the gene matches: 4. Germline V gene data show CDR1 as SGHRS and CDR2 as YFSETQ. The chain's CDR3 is CASSFSSGAYEQYF. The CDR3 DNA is TGCGCCAGCAGCTTTTCTAGCGGAGCCTACGAGCAGTACTTC.

CDR3 in amino acids: CASSQENSNQPQHF. The CDR3 DNA follows: TGCGCCAGCAGCCAAGAGAATAGCAATCAGCCCCAGCATTTT. The chain employs TRBV4-1 and TRBJ1-5; D gene unclear. Germline assignment: CDR1 MGHRA and CDR2 YSYEKL. There are 14 residues in the CDR3. The V end was cut by 0 bases, the J end by 0 bases, with 3 bases between.

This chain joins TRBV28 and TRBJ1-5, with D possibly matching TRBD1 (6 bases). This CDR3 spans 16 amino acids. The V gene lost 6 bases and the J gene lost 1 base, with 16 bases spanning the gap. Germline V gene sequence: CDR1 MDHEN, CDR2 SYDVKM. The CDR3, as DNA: TGTGCCAGCAGCCGAGGACAGCTGGAAAGCAATCAGCCCCAGCATTTT. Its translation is CASSRGQLESNQPQHF. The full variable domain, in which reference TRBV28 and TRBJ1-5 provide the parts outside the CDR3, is DVKVTQSSRYLVKRTGEKVFLECVQDMDHENMFWYRQDPGLGLRLIYFSYDVKMKEKGDIPEGYSVSREKKERFSLILESASTNQTSMYLCASSRGQLESNQPQHFGDGTRLSIL.

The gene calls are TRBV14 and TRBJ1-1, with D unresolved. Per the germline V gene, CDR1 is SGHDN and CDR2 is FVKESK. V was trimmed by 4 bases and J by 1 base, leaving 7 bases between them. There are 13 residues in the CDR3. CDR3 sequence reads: CASSPGRNTEAFF. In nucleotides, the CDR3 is TGTGCCAGCAGCCCCGGTCGGAACACTGAAGCTTTCTTT.

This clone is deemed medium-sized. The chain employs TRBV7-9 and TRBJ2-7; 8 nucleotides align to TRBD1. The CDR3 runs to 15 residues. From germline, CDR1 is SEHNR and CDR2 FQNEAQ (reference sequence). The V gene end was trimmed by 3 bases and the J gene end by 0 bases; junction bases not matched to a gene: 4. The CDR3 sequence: CASSLTGANSYEQYF. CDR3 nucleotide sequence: TGTGCCAGCAGCTTGACAGGGGCTAACTCCTACGAGCAGTACTTC.

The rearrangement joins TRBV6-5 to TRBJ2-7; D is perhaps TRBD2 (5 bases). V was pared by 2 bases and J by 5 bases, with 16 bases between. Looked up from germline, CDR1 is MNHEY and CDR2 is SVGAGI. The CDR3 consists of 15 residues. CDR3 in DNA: TGTGCCAGCAGTTACCTCAGAGGGCCCGGGGACGAGCAGTACTTC. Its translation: CASSYLRGPGDEQYF.